This record looks at one TCR beta chain sequence and its context. The source of the sample is a study of blood T cells in healthy people across ages. Primers used in a second PCR of about 6 to 11 cycles were a sample-barcoded 5' primer and a J-beta primer mix. TCRdb reanalysed the 5' RACE reads using MiXCR and keeps one entry per CDR3 protein. The sample shows around 1.5 million distinct CDR3 sequences, approximately 60% of them seen only once. The CDR3 sequence is 15 residues long. Germline values: CDR1 MNHNY, CDR2 SVGAGI (reference sequence). The V segment lost 2 bases and the J segment 0 bases; nucleotides outside the gene matches: 4. Drawing of peripheral blood yielded roughly 9.3 milliliters from each donor.

This chain connects TRBV6-6 to TRBJ2-7, with 7 bases lining up with TRBD2. Source material: blood. The clonotype originates from a young man in good health. The CDR3 here is CASSYTRDYSYEQYF. The CDR3 DNA sequence: TGTGCCAGCAGTTACACAAGGGACTACTCCTACGAGCAGTACTTC.